This T cell receptor beta chain was sequenced in a study of T-cell reconstitution after alpha-beta-depleted transplantation in children. This clonotype was detected many times. Its target is unknown. During its preparation, the TCRbeta library received unique molecular identifiers. Via MiXCR, TCRdb re-called the PCR reads, giving one row per CDR3 protein. The sample has about 460,000 distinct CDR3 sequences, roughly 10% seen once. Germline V lookup: CDR1 SGHVS, CDR2 FNYEAQ. V shed 5 bases and J 0 bases; nucleotides not matched to a gene: 6. CDR3 length: 15 amino acids. Findings and caveats of the study: Some patients' high day-60 TCRbeta diversity was traced to surviving recipient T cells and thymic progenitors. Reportedly, alpha-beta T cells present about two months post-transplant originated from several hundred expanded clones of graft origin. It was newly produced T cells that mostly accounted for T-cell counts and diversity one year after transplant.

The sample here was PBMCs, taken before TCRalphabeta/CD19-depleted stem cell transplant. The gene calls are TRBV7-6 and TRBJ2-7; 8 bases agree with TRBD2. The sequence came from a child aged 2 to 10 with inherited bone marrow failure, due to receive a stem cell transplant. DNA for the CDR3: TGTGCCAGCAGCAAACTAGCGGCCATCTCCTACGAGCAGTACTTC. It is translated as CASSKLAAISYEQYF. The full variable domain, in which reference TRBV7-6 and TRBJ2-7 provide the parts outside the CDR3, is GAGVSQSPRYKVTKRGQDVALRCDPISGHVSLYWYRQALGQGPEFLTYFNYEAQQDKSGLPNDRFSAERPEGSISTLTIQRTEQRDSAMYRCASSKLAAISYEQYFGPGTRLTVT.